A selection of T cell receptor beta chains follows, all from one sample in a study of blood T cell repertoires in COVID-19. Profiled with immunoSEQ multiplex PCR; TCRdb holds only in-frame clones, not every one. This sample yields hundreds of thousands of clones, of which roughly 80% are seen a single time; approximately 7.4% belongs to the top ten. The sequencing input was peripheral blood. These receptors were obtained from a woman aged 50 to 65 with acute or convalescent COVID-19. The CDR3 runs from the conserved cysteine through the conserved F or W. D genes are given only for firm matches. Size is stated for part of the rows, as once, few or many counts, or as a class when the clone is expanded.

d_gene: TRBD2
j_gene: TRBJ2-5
abundance: NA
v_gene: TRBV11-2
CDR3nt: TGTGCCAGCAGCCGCGGGGGAAAGTACCAAGAGACCCAGTACTTC
CDR3aa: CASSRGGKYQETQYF

d_gene: NA
j_gene: TRBJ2-1
abundance: NA
v_gene: TRBV4-2
CDR3nt: TGTGCCAGCAGCCAAGACGGTAAGCAGGGCAATGAGCAGTTCTTC
CDR3aa: CASSQDGKQGNEQFF

d_gene: NA
j_gene: TRBJ1-4
abundance: NA
v_gene: TRBV28
CDR3nt: TGTGCCGCCCGGGAGAGCGCTAATGAAAAACTGTTTTTT
CDR3aa: CAARESANEKLFF

d_gene: TRBD1
j_gene: TRBJ2-3
abundance: NA
v_gene: TRBV9
CDR3nt: TGTGCCAGCAGCCGGGGACAGCGCACAGATACGCAGTATTTT
CDR3aa: CASSRGQRTDTQYF

d_gene: TRBD1
j_gene: TRBJ2-7
abundance: NA
v_gene: TRBV6-5
CDR3nt: TGTGCCAGCAGCCCCGCGGGACAGGGGGCCTACGAGCAGTACTTC
CDR3aa: CASSPAGQGAYEQYF

d_gene: NA
j_gene: TRBJ2-7
abundance: once
v_gene: TRBV15
CDR3nt: TGTGCCACCAGCAGAGATACAGCTCCCTACGAGCAGTACTTC
CDR3aa: CATSRDTAPYEQYF

d_gene: NA
j_gene: TRBJ2-5
abundance: NA
v_gene: TRBV7-9
CDR3nt: TGTGCCAGCAGCTCTCAAGAGACCCAGTACTTC
CDR3aa: CASSSQETQYF

d_gene: NA
j_gene: TRBJ2-1
abundance: once
v_gene: TRBV6-1
CDR3nt: TGTGCCAGCAGTGGGTACTCCGTTAGCTCCTACAATGAGCAGTTCTTC
CDR3aa: CASSGYSVSSYNEQFF

d_gene: TRBD2
j_gene: TRBJ2-2
abundance: NA
v_gene: TRBV7-2
CDR3nt: TGTGCCAGCAGCTTGCGTCGGGGGGAGGGGGAGCTGTTTTTT
CDR3aa: CASSLRRGEGELFF

d_gene: NA
j_gene: TRBJ2-5
abundance: NA
v_gene: TRBV2
CDR3nt: TGTGCCAGCAGTGTGAACAGAGCTCAAGAGACCCAGTACTTC
CDR3aa: CASSVNRAQETQYF

d_gene: TRBD2
j_gene: TRBJ2-1
abundance: NA
v_gene: TRBV27
CDR3nt: TGTGCCAGCAGTCTCCAGGCGGGAGAGGGTAATGAGCAGTTCTTC
CDR3aa: CASSLQAGEGNEQFF

d_gene: NA
j_gene: TRBJ1-5
abundance: NA
v_gene: TRBV15
CDR3nt: TGTGCCACCAGCAGAATCAGAAATCAGCCCCAGCATTTT
CDR3aa: CATSRIRNQPQHF

d_gene: TRBD1
j_gene: TRBJ2-7
abundance: NA
v_gene: TRBV5-1
CDR3nt: TGCGCCAGCAGCACCCGGACAGGGAACTACGAGCAGTACTTC
CDR3aa: CASSTRTGNYEQYF

d_gene: NA
j_gene: TRBJ1-2
abundance: NA
v_gene: TRBV6-1
CDR3nt: TGTGCCAGCAGTGAAATAGAATCTAACTATGGCTACACCTTC
CDR3aa: CASSEIESNYGYTF

d_gene: NA
j_gene: TRBJ2-1
abundance: NA
v_gene: TRBV6-5
CDR3nt: TGTGCCAGCAGTTACCCCTCCCTAAACAATGAGCAGTTCTTC
CDR3aa: CASSYPSLNNEQFF

d_gene: TRBD1
j_gene: TRBJ2-2
abundance: NA
v_gene: TRBV6-1
CDR3nt: TGTGCCAGCAGTGATCTCCGGGACAGGGGATTCGCCGGGGAGCTGTTTTTT
CDR3aa: CASSDLRDRGFAGELFF

d_gene: NA
j_gene: TRBJ1-3
abundance: NA
v_gene: TRBV7-2
CDR3nt: TGTGCCAGCAGCCTCGCCGGGTCTCTCTCTGGAAACACCATATATTTT
CDR3aa: CASSLAGSLSGNTIYF

d_gene: TRBD1
j_gene: TRBJ1-2
abundance: NA
v_gene: TRBV7-3
CDR3nt: TGTGCCAGCAGCCCAGGGACAGGGGGTTACACCTTC
CDR3aa: CASSPGTGGYTF

d_gene: NA
j_gene: TRBJ1-3
abundance: NA
v_gene: TRBV6-5
CDR3nt: TGTGCCAGCAGTTACTCAAATCGGCAGCGAGGAAACACCATATATTTT
CDR3aa: CASSYSNRQRGNTIYF

d_gene: NA
j_gene: TRBJ2-3
abundance: NA
v_gene: TRBV7-8
CDR3nt: TGTGCCAGCAGCTTACGTTATAGCGCGCAAGATACGCAGTATTTT
CDR3aa: CASSLRYSAQDTQYF

d_gene: NA
j_gene: TRBJ2-7
abundance: NA
v_gene: TRBV28
CDR3nt: TGTGCCAGCGGTCAGTCCTACGAGCAGTACTTC
CDR3aa: CASGQSYEQYF

d_gene: TRBD1
j_gene: TRBJ2-2
abundance: NA
v_gene: TRBV28
CDR3nt: TGTGCCAGCAGTGCCCCCCCGGGACAGGGGAACACCGGGGAGCTGTTTTTT
CDR3aa: CASSAPPGQGNTGELFF

d_gene: NA
j_gene: TRBJ1-3
abundance: NA
v_gene: TRBV6-6
CDR3nt: TGTGCCAGCAGTCCGGGTGGAAACACCATATATTTT
CDR3aa: CASSPGGNTIYF

d_gene: TRBD1
j_gene: TRBJ1-1
abundance: NA
v_gene: TRBV2
CDR3nt: TGTGCCAGCAGTGGACAGGGCCGAACCACTGAAGCTTTCTTT
CDR3aa: CASSGQGRTTEAFF

d_gene: NA
j_gene: TRBJ1-1
abundance: few
v_gene: TRBV27
CDR3nt: TGTGCCAGCAGTTTAGCAGGGCAAGCGACTGAAGCTTTCTTT
CDR3aa: CASSLAGQATEAFF

d_gene: TRBD1
j_gene: TRBJ2-2
abundance: NA
v_gene: TRBV27
CDR3nt: TGTGCCAGCAGTTCCGGGACAGGGGGTTGGGCCGGGGAGCTGTTTTTT
CDR3aa: CASSSGTGGWAGELFF

d_gene: TRBD1
j_gene: TRBJ1-3
abundance: NA
v_gene: TRBV10-3
CDR3nt: TGTGCCATCAGCCGGACAGGGGAGGGAAACACCATATATTTT
CDR3aa: CAISRTGEGNTIYF

d_gene: NA
j_gene: TRBJ1-4
abundance: NA
v_gene: TRBV28
CDR3nt: TGTGCCAGCAGTCAGCTGCAGGGTGGTAATGAAAAACTGTTTTTT
CDR3aa: CASSQLQGGNEKLFF

d_gene: NA
j_gene: TRBJ1-5
abundance: NA
v_gene: TRBV19
CDR3nt: TGTGCCAGTAGTATCGGGGGGCTGAGAAGCAATCAGCCCCAGCATTTT
CDR3aa: CASSIGGLRSNQPQHF

d_gene: TRBD1
j_gene: TRBJ1-1
abundance: NA
v_gene: TRBV28
CDR3nt: TGTGCCAGCAGGGTCAACAGGGGCGAAGCTTTCTTT
CDR3aa: CASRVNRGEAFF

d_gene: TRBD2
j_gene: TRBJ2-5
abundance: NA
v_gene: TRBV5-1
CDR3nt: TGCGCCAGCAGCTTGGAGGTTGCGGGAGGGGGGAAGACCCAGTACTTC
CDR3aa: CASSLEVAGGGKTQYF

d_gene: TRBD2
j_gene: TRBJ2-1
abundance: NA
v_gene: TRBV4-2
CDR3nt: TGTGCCAGCAGCCAACATACTAGCGGGAGCAACAATGAGCAGTTCTTC
CDR3aa: CASSQHTSGSNNEQFF

d_gene: TRBD2
j_gene: TRBJ2-1
abundance: NA
v_gene: TRBV20-1
CDR3nt: TGCAGTGCCGGGGGGGAAAATGAGCAGTTCTTC
CDR3aa: CSAGGENEQFF

d_gene: TRBD1
j_gene: TRBJ1-5
abundance: NA
v_gene: TRBV12-3/TRBV12-4
CDR3nt: TGTGCCAGCAGTACGGGACAGACAGGGCCCCAGCATTTT
CDR3aa: CASSTGQTGPQHF

d_gene: TRBD2
j_gene: TRBJ2-2
abundance: NA
v_gene: TRBV7-2
CDR3nt: TGTGCCAGCAGCCGGAGGGGAGGGGACGGGGAGCTGTTTTTT
CDR3aa: CASSRRGGDGELFF

d_gene: TRBD1
j_gene: TRBJ1-2
abundance: NA
v_gene: TRBV5-4
CDR3nt: TGTGCCAGCGGAGGGACAGGGGGGGGCTACACCTTC
CDR3aa: CASGGTGGGYTF

d_gene: NA
j_gene: TRBJ2-2
abundance: NA
v_gene: TRBV19
CDR3nt: TGTGCCAGTAGTCGGGCCAGGGGAAACACCGGGGAGCTGTTTTTT
CDR3aa: CASSRARGNTGELFF

d_gene: TRBD2
j_gene: TRBJ2-3
abundance: NA
v_gene: TRBV7-2
CDR3nt: TGTGCCAGCAGCTTTCGACTAGCGGGCATCACAGATACGCAGTATTTT
CDR3aa: CASSFRLAGITDTQYF